This passage covers 20 T cell receptor beta chains from one sample sequenced in a study of Graves' ophthalmopathy and Graves' hyperthyroidism (dated by TCRdb to 2016 to 2019). The sequencing machine was an Illumina HiSeq 2000. For repertoire sequencing, the TCR beta CDR3 regions were amplified from RNA transcripts. The first round of RT-PCR was done with HTBI primers and the Qiagen OneStep RT-PCR kit, and was followed by a second round of multiplex PCR, then size selection and purification. TCRdb reworked the public reads: Q25 trimming with fastp, MiXCR clone assembly, productive beta chains retained. Each CDR3 protein gets just one entry, which takes the most common genes and DNA from the rows behind it. The sample contains around 1.1 million distinct CDR3 sequences, around a third of them found a single time. The ten biggest clones cover over 8.5% of the sample. The sample consisted of peripheral blood or thyroid tissue (not recorded which). These receptors came from an adult man with Graves' hyperthyroidism.

The J gene is TRBJ1-4, the V gene TRBV19; no reliable D call. CDR3 length: 13 residues. Germline values: CDR1 LNHDA, CDR2 SQIVND (reference sequence). Trimming took 8 bases from V and 7 from J, leaving 14 bases between them. CDR3 amino acids: CASYDPFTEKLFF. CDR3 nucleotide sequence: TGTGCCAGTTACGACCCATTCACTGAAAAACTGTTTTTT.

This clonotype came up many times. The chain joins TRBV9 to TRBJ1-6, with unresolved D. Trimming removed 2 bases from V and 0 bases from J, with 6 bases in between. The V gene's germline CDR1 is SGDLS and CDR2 YYNGEE. The length of the CDR3 is 15 residues. The DNA of the CDR3 is TGTGCCAGCAGCGTTCAGAGCTCCTATAATTCACCCCTCCACTTT. Protein sequence: CASSVQSSYNSPLHF.

This clonotype was seen more than once but under ten times. At one of its ends the junction is not consistent with the germline gene, which may arise from a read error. The V gene is TRBV20-1, the J gene TRBJ2-7, with D hard to call. CDR1 and CDR2 from the germline V gene are DFQATT and SNEGSKA (reference sequence). The CDR3 consists of 13 residues. The CDR3 spells CNASGRISYEQYF. Here the CDR3 DNA reads TGCAATGCTAGTGGTAGGATCTCCTACGAGCAGTACTTC.

The J gene is TRBJ2-7, the V gene TRBV10-3, with D possibly matching TRBD1 (6 bases). The CDR3 runs to 12 residues. Trimming took 5 bases from V and 4 from J, leaving 9 bases between them. Per the germline V gene, CDR1 is ENHRY and CDR2 is SYGVKD. The CDR3 loop reads CAISSGAYEQYF. The CDR3 nucleotides read TGTGCCATCAGTTCAGGGGCGTACGAGCAGTACTTC.

In its sample, this clonotype was seen a few times. This rearrangement joins TRBV5-1 to TRBJ2-7; D may be TRBD2 (6 bases). CDR3 length: 16 amino acids. V was shortened by 4 bases and J by 6 bases, with 23 bases between the two germline ends. Germline values: CDR1 SGHRS, CDR2 YFSETQ. CDR3 region: CASSPDPGELQREQYF. CDR3 nucleotide sequence: TGCGCCAGCAGCCCGGACCCGGGAGAACTCCAACGCGAGCAGTACTTC.

This clonotype came up many times. The junction shows a germline mismatch at one end, possibly a read error. This chain connects TRBV5-1 to TRBJ1-1; a possible D gene is TRBD1 (5 bases). CDR3 length: 13 residues. The V gene's germline CDR1 is SGHRS and CDR2 YFSETQ. The CDR3 loop reads CASSPDINTEAFF. The CDR3 DNA reads as TGTGCCAGCAGCCCGGACATCAACACTGAAGCTTTCTTT.

The table lists this clonotype with a few counts. This chain uses TRBV7-9 with TRBJ1-1; no firm D call. The CDR3 spans 13 residues. Germline V gives CDR1 SEHNR, CDR2 FQNEAQ (reference sequence). V shed 5 bases and J shed 11 bases, with 18 bases lying between them. This CDR3 reads CASSPGTSPAAFF. In DNA form, the CDR3 reads TGTGCCAGCAGCCCGGGAACCTCTCCCGCGGCTTTCTTT.

This chain connects TRBV10-3 to TRBJ1-1; tentatively, D is TRBD1 (5 bases). Germline lookup yields CDR1 ENHRY and CDR2 SYGVKD. With 9 bases removed from V and 3 bases from J, the gap between germline ends came to 14 bases. This CDR3 has 13 amino acids. The CDR3 nucleotides are TGTGCCATTCCGGGGGTGGGGGACACTGAAGCTTTCTTT. Residues: CAIPGVGDTEAFF.

Many counts were recorded for this clonotype. The CDR3 protein is CAISPGQGREKLFF. The CDR3 coding sequence is TGTGCCATCAGCCCGGGACAGGGAAGAGAAAAACTGTTTTTT. This chain links TRBV10-3 with TRBJ1-4; 9 bases line up with TRBD1. This CDR3 is 14 amino acids long. V lost 6 bases to trimming and J lost 8 bases; unmatched junction nucleotides: 7. CDR1 ENHRY and CDR2 SYGVKD come from the germline V gene.

In its sample, this clonotype was seen many times. This chain connects TRBV19 to TRBJ2-7; D unclear. Per germline, CDR1 LNHDA and CDR2 SQIVND (reference sequence). Trimming took 2 bases from V and 5 from J, leaving 13 bases between them. The CDR3 length is 14 residues. For the CDR3, the DNA is TGTGCCAGTAGTATAACGGGCAGTCAGGACGAGCAGTACTTC. Its translation: CASSITGSQDEQYF. Full variable domain (missing parts from reference TRBV19 and TRBJ2-7): DGGITQSPKYLFRKEGQNVTLSCEQNLNHDAMYWYRQDPGQGLRLIYYSQIVNDFQKGDIAEGYSVSREKKESFPLTVTSAQKNPTAFYLCASSITGSQDEQYFGPGTRLTVT.

This clonotype has at least ten counts. The CDR3 DNA reads as TGTGCCAGCAGCTTCAATGTGGGAGGAGGGCAAGAGACCCAGTACTTC. It codes for CASSFNVGGGQETQYF. V and J are TRBV9 and TRBJ2-5; TRBD2 might be the D (6 bases). Trimming pared 4 bases from V and 2 bases from J, leaving 18 bases between. The CDR3 covers 16 residues. Germline assignment: CDR1 SGDLS and CDR2 YYNGEE.

Written as DNA, the CDR3 is TGCAGTGAGACAGGGGCATGGCAGTACTTC. Translation: CSETGAWQYF. The chain carries TRBV20-1 and TRBJ2-7, with 8 bases fitting TRBD1. The CDR3 runs to 10 residues. The germline V gene encodes CDR1 DFQATT and CDR2 SNEGSKA (reference sequence). The J segment lost 9 bases and the V segment lost 7 bases, leaving 5 bases of the junction unmatched.

V gene TRBV10-3 combines with J gene TRBJ1-1; TRBD1 matches at 10 bases. J was trimmed by 8 bases and V by 6 bases; bases with no gene match: 6. CDR1 and CDR2 (germline): ENHRY, SYGVKD. This CDR3 contains 13 residues. CDR3 loop: CAIRPRDRGEAFF. CDR3 DNA: TGTGCCATCAGACCCAGGGACAGGGGAGAAGCTTTCTTT.

The V and J genes are TRBV15 and TRBJ2-5, with D perhaps TRBD2 (7 bases). Trimming pared 3 bases from V and 9 bases from J, leaving 29 bases between. CDR3 length: 18 amino acids. Germline CDR1 is LNHNV and CDR2 is YYDKDF (reference sequence). The CDR3 reads CATSSSLGQGRDNQPQYF. In DNA, the CDR3 is TGTGCCACCAGCAGTTCCCTGGGACAAGGGAGGGACAATCAGCCCCAGTACTTC.

The sample holds a few counts of this clonotype. The chain uses TRBV6-2 or TRBV6-3 and TRBJ2-1, with unresolved D. The CDR3 extends over 17 amino acids. Germline assignment: CDR1 MNHEY and CDR2 SVGEGT. The V gene lost 0 bases and the J gene lost 2 bases, with 14 bases spanning the gap. CDR3 amino acids: CASSYSELGWAYNEQFF. The CDR3 DNA reads TGTGCCAGCAGTTACTCGGAATTGGGGTGGGCCTACAATGAGCAGTTCTTC.

V gene TRBV29-1 combines with J gene TRBJ1-2; 8 nucleotides match TRBD1. From germline, CDR1 is SQVTM and CDR2 ANQGSEA. This CDR3 spans 14 amino acids. V shed 7 bases, J shed 6 bases, and the junction held 13 bases outside the gene matches. DNA of the CDR3: TGCAGCGGAGGACAGGGTATACCTTTTGATGGCTACACCTTC. It yields the protein CSGGQGIPFDGYTF.

This chain joins TRBV7-9 and TRBJ1-4, with TRBD1 as a possible D gene (5 bases). The CDR3 is 15 residues long. Germline CDR1 is SEHNR and CDR2 is FQNEAQ (reference sequence). Between the trimmed V and J ends, which lost 6 bases and 4 bases, there was a span of 15 bases. CDR3: CASSFLGQVNEKLFF. The CDR3 nucleotides read TGTGCCAGCAGTTTCCTCGGACAAGTTAATGAAAAACTGTTTTTT.

In this sample, this clonotype turned up a few times. V gene TRBV6-2 or TRBV6-3 combines with J gene TRBJ2-7, with D uncertain. The CDR3 spans 14 residues. V was pared by 2 bases and J by 2 bases, with 10 bases between. Germline loops: CDR1 MNHEY, CDR2 SVGEGT. The CDR3 spells CASSYTVGAYEQYF. DNA for the CDR3: TGTGCCAGCAGTTACACGGTTGGGGCCTACGAGCAGTACTTC.

V is TRBV20-1 and J is TRBJ2-7; TRBD2 aligns across 11 bases. The CDR3 extends over 18 amino acids. CDR1 is DFQATT and CDR2 is SNEGSKA in the germline V gene (reference sequence). After removal of 1 base from V and 0 bases from J, the junction contained 11 bases not matched to a gene. CDR3 sequence: CSARANPSGRKTSYEQYF. CDR3 in DNA: TGCAGTGCTAGAGCGAACCCTAGCGGGAGGAAAACCTCCTACGAGCAGTACTTC.

In this sample, this clonotype turned up many times. The V gene is TRBV2, the J gene TRBJ2-6, with D tentatively TRBD1 (6 bases). The V and J ends lost 4 bases and 7 bases respectively, with 11 bases between them. The germline V gene has CDR1 SNHLY and CDR2 FYNNEI. The CDR3 runs to 14 residues. CDR3 DNA sequence: TGTGCCAGCAGTGGGGCCAGGGGAGCCAACGTCCTGACTTTC. Its protein product is CASSGARGANVLTF.